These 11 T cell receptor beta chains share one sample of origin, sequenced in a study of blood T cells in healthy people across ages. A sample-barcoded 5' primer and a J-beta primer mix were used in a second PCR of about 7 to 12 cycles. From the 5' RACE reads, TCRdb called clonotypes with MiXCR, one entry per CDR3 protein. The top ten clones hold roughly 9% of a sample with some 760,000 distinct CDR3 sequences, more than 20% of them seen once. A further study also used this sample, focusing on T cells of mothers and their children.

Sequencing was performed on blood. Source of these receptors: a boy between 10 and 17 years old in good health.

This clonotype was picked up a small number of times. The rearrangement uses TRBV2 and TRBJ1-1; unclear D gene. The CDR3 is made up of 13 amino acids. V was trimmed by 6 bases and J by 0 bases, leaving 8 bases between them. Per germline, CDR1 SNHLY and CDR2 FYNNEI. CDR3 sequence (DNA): TGTGCCAGCAGGGAGCCTCTGAACACTGAAGCTTTCTTT. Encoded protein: CASREPLNTEAFF. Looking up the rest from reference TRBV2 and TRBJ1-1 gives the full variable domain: EPEVTQTPSHQVTQMGQEVILRCVPISNHLYFYWYRQILGQKVEFLVSFYNNEISEKSEIFDDQFSVERPDGSNFTLKIRSTKLEDSAMYFCASREPLNTEAFFGQGTRLTVV.

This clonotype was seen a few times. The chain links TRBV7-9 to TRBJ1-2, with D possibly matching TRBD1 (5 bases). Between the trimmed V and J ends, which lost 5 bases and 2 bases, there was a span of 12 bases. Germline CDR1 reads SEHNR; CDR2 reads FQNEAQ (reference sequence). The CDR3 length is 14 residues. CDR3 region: CASSIPGANYGYTF. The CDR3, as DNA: TGTGCCAGCAGCATTCCCGGGGCCAACTATGGCTACACCTTC. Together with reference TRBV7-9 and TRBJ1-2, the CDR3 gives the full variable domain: DTGVSQNPRHKITKRGQNVTFRCDPISEHNRLYWYRQTLGQGPEFLTYFQNEAQLEKSRLLSDRFSAERPKGSFSTLEIQRTEQGDSAMYLCASSIPGANYGYTFGSGTRLTVV.

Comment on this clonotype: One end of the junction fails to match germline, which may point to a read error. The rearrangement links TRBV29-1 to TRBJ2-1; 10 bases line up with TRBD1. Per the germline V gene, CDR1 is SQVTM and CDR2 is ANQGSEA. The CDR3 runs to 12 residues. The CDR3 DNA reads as TGCAGCGCCGGACAGGGGGAAGAGACCCTGTACTTC. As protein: CSAGQGEETLYF.

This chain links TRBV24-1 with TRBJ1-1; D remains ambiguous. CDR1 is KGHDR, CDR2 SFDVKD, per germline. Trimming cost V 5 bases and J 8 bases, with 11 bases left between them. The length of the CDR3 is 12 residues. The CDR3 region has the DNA TGTGCCACCAGTGGCGGCCCGGGGGAAGCTTTCTTT. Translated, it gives CATSGGPGEAFF.

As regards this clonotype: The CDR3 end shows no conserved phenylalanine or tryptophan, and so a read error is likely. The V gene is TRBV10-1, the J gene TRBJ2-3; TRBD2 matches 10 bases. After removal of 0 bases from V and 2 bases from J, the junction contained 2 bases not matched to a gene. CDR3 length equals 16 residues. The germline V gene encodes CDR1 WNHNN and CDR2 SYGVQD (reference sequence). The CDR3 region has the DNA TGCGCCAGCAGTGAGTCCAGCGGGAGGGTCACAGATACGCAGTATGTT. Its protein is CASSESSGRVTDTQYV.

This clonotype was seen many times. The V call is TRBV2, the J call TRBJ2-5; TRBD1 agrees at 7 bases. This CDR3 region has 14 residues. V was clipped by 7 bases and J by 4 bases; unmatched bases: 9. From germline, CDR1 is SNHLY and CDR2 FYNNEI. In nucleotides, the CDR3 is TGTGCCAGCATTAAAGGGGGCGCCGGAGAGACCCAGTACTTC. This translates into CASIKGGAGETQYF.

Written as DNA, the CDR3 is TGTGCCACCAGCAGAGAACGGGCAGGGGAAGCTTTCTTT. Translating it yields CATSRERAGEAFF. V and J are TRBV15 and TRBJ1-1, with D perhaps TRBD1 (5 bases). Trimming left V 0 bases short and J 8 bases short, with 10 bases between. This CDR3 is built from 13 residues. CDR1 LNHNV and CDR2 YYDKDF come from the germline V gene (reference sequence).

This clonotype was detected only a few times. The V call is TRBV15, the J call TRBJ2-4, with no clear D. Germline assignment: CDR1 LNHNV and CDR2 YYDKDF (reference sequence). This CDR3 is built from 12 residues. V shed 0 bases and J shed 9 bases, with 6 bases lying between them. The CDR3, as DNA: TGTGCCACCAGCAGAGATTGGGGCATTCAGTACTTC. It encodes CATSRDWGIQYF.

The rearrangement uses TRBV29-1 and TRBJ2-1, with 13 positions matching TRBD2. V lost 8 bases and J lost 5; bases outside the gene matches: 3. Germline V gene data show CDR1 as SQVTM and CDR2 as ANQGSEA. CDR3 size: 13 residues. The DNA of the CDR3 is TGCAGCCCCGGACTAGCGGGAGACAATGAGCAGTTCTTC. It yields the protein CSPGLAGDNEQFF.

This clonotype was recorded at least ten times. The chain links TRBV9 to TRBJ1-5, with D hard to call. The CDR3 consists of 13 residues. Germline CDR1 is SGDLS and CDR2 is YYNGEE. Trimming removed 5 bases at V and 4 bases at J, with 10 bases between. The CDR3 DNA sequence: TGTGCCAGCAGTGTCGACGGGAATCAGCCCCAGCATTTT. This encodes CASSVDGNQPQHF.

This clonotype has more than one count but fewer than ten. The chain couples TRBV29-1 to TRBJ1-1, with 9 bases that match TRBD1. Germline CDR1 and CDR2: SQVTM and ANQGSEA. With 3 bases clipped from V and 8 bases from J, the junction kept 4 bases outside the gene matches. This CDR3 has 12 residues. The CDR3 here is CSVEGQGWEAFF. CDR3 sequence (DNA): TGCAGCGTTGAGGGACAGGGCTGGGAAGCTTTCTTT.